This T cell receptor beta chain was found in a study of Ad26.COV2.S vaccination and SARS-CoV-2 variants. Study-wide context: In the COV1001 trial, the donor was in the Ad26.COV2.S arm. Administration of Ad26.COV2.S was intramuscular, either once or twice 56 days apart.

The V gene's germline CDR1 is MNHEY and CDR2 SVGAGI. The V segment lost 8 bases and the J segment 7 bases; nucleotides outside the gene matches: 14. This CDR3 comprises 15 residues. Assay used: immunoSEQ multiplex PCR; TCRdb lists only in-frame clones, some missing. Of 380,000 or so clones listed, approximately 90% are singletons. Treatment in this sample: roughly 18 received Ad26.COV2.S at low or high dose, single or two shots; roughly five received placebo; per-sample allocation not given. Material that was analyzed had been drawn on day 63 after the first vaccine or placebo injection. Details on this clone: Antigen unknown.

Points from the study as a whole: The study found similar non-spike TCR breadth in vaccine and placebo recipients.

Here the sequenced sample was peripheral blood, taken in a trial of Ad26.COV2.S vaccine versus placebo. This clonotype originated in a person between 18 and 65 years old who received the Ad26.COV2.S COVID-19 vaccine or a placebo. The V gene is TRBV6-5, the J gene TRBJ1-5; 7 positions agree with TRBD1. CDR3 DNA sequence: TGTGCCAGCGAAGGGACAGTTCAGTTCTACCAGCCCCAGCATTTT. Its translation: CASEGTVQFYQPQHF.